The TCR beta chain described here comes from a study of shared clonotypes between healthy human individuals. Study details: Participating donors consisted of two women and a few men aged 18 to 49. Study outcomes and limitations: It was the few donors that limited the genetic and exposure-history diversity represented.

Remarks on this clone: Its antigen is as yet unknown.

The CDR3 is 15 amino acids. CDR1 and CDR2 (germline): SGHRS, YFSETQ. Germline trimming cut 6 bases from V and 4 bases from J; bases unmatched to any gene: 9. The test was conducted at deep level. Unsorted PBMC DNA was sequenced on ten immunoSEQ deep assay plates. The assay was immunoSEQ multiplex PCR, and TCRdb's table has in-frame clones only and misses some. The sample yields approximately 500,000 clones, 60% to 85% seen once. This chain connects TRBV5-1 to TRBJ2-5, with TRBD1 identical over 10 bases. Material: PBMCs. The clonotype comes from a woman between 40 and 55 years old in good health. Some clones in this sample may be carry-over from other donors' samples. CDR3 residues: CASNPGTGDLETQYF. Here the CDR3 DNA reads TGCGCCAGCAACCCCGGGACAGGGGATTTAGAGACCCAGTACTTC.